The clone carrying this T cell receptor (beta chain) was picked up a small number of times. As yet, its antigen is unknown. The record originates from a study of T-cell memory formation after mild COVID-19. The wider study: Largely, TCR clusters stayed within a single donor. The study's findings and limits: Day 37-peaking second-wave clones had unconfirmed SARS-CoV-2 specificity. Memory sampled before infection contained some responding clones, suggesting cross-reactive memory joined.

5'RACE primed from the constant segment yielded TCR alpha and TCR beta cDNA libraries bearing sample barcodes and UMIs. TCRdb passed the 5' RACE reads through MiXCR, listing each CDR3 protein once. This table holds roughly 52,000 distinct CDR3 sequences, over 7.5% found once. CDR1 is SGHKS, CDR2 YYEKEE, per germline (reference sequence). The CDR3 covers 15 residues. Trimming removed 5 bases from V and 6 bases from J; junction bases left unmatched: 12. This TCR was recovered from a man younger than 30 who had mild COVID-19 (a few samples of this study predate the infection). Cell type and time point are not known. Sample: PBMCs or a T cell subset sorted from them (not recorded which). This chain joins TRBV5-5 and TRBJ2-3; TRBD2 agrees at 7 bases. CDR3 in amino acids: CASRPGPGGPDTQYF. In DNA, the CDR3 is TGTGCCAGCAGACCGGGACCGGGAGGTCCGGATACGCAGTATTTT.